The clone carrying this T cell receptor (beta chain) was seen ten or more times. This sample was taken from a study of T cells in Graves' hyperthyroidism and ophthalmopathy. When ophthalmopathy did not progress within 18 months, Graves' hyperthyroidism was considered stable. Patients aged 18 to 65 had newly diagnosed hyperthyroidism lasting under 2 months. Between the trimmed V and J ends, which lost 4 bases and 6 bases, there was a span of 7 bases. There are 13 residues in the CDR3. CDR1 is MNHEY, CDR2 SMNVEV, per germline (reference sequence). What was amplified from RNA transcripts were TCR beta CDR3 regions. TCR CDR3 underwent first-round RT-PCR with the HTBI primer set. MiXCR was run by TCRdb on the multiplex PCR reads, yielding one entry per CDR3 protein. The table has 45,000 or so distinct CDR3 sequences, about 52% seen once.

The chain carries TRBV27 and TRBJ1-6; possibly TRBD1 for D (5 bases). The clonotype comes from a woman aged 50 to 60 with Graves' hyperthyroidism. Sequencing was done on a sample of peripheral blood or thyroid tissue (not recorded which). The CDR3 DNA reads TGTGCCAGCAGTTACGGGGGTAATTCACCCCTCCACTTT. It codes for CASSYGGNSPLHF.